This T cell receptor beta chain was sequenced in a study of CD8 T cells in ankylosing spondylitis. TCRdb re-called the 5' RACE reads with MiXCR, one entry per CDR3 protein. There are roughly 190,000 distinct CDR3 sequences in the sample; 9.5% to 15% occur only once, and 16% lies in the top ten. Whole-study findings and limits: Earlier studies detected some motif variants in reactive arthritis synovial fluid and blood. CD8+ cells made up the disease-linked clones, which were relatively rare in peripheral blood. Matched synovial fluid from ankylosing spondylitis patients was reported to be enriched for disease-linked clones.

This clonotype was seen a handful of times. What it binds is not known. Per germline, CDR1 MGHRA and CDR2 YSYEKL. This CDR3 region has 16 residues. Trimming removed 1 base from V and 6 bases from J, with 18 bases in between. The chain combines TRBV4-1 with TRBJ1-2; TRBD1 is a possible D gene (6 bases). The sequenced sample was blood, either unsorted or a sorted T cell fraction (not recorded which). This receptor was taken from a male donor with ankylosing spondylitis or in good health (not recorded which). CDR3 region: CASSQGLLNRENGYTF. The CDR3 bases are TGCGCCAGCAGCCAAGGTCTCCTAAACAGGGAAAATGGCTACACCTTC.